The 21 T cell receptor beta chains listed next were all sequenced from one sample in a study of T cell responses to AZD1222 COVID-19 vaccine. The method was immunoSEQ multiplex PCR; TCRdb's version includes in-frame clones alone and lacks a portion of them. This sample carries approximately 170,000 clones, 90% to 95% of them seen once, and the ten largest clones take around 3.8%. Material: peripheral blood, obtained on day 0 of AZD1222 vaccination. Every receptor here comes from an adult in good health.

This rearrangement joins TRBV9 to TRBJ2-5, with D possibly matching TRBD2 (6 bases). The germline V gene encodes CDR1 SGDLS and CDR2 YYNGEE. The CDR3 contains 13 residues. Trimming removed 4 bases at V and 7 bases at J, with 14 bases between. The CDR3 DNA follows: TGTGCCAGCAGCCGGGACTTGAGACGGACCCAGTACTTC. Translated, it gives CASSRDLRRTQYF.

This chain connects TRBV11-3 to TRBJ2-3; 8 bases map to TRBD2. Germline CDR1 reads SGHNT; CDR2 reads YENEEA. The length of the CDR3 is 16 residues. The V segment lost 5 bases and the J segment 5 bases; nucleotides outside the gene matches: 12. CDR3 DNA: TGTGCCAGCAGCCTAGGCGGGGGACTAGGGGAAGATACGCAGTATTTT. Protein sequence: CASSLGGGLGEDTQYF.

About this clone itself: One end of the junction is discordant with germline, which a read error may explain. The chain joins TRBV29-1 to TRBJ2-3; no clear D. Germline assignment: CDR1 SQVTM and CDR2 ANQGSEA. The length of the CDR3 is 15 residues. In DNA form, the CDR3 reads TGCAGCGTGGAAGACAATTTTTTAAGCACAGATACGCAGTATTTT. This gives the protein CSVEDNFLSTDTQYF.

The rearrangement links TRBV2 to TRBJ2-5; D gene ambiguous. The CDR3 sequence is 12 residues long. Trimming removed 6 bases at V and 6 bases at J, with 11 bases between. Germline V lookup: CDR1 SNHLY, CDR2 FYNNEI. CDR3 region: CASSGAEKTQYF. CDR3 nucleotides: TGTGCCAGCAGCGGCGCAGAGAAGACCCAGTACTTC.

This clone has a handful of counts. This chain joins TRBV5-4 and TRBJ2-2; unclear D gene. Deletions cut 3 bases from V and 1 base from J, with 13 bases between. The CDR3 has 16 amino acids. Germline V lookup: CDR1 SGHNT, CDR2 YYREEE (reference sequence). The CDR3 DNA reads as TGTGCCAGCAGCTCTACGCGTCTTCAGAACACCGGGGAGCTGTTTTTT. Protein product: CASSSTRLQNTGELFF. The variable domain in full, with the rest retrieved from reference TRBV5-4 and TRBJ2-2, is ETGVTQSPTHLIKTRGQQVTLRCSSQSGHNTVSWYQQALGQGPQFIFQYYREEENGRGNFPPRFSGLQFPNYSSELNVNALELDDSALYLCASSSTRLQNTGELFFGEGSRLTVL.

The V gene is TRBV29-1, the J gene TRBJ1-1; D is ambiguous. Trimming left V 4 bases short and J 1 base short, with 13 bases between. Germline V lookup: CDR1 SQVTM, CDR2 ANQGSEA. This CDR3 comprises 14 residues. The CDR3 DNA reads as TGCAGCGTTGCAGCCTCCCGTGCGAACACTGAAGCTTTCTTT. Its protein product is CSVAASRANTEAFF.

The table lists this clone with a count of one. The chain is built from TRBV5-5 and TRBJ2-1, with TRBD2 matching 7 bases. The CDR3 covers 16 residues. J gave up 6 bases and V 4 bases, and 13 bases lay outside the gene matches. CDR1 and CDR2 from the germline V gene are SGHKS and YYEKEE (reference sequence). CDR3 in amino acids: CASSRWEGHLGNEQFF. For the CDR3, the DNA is TGTGCCAGCAGCCGATGGGAGGGCCATTTAGGCAATGAGCAGTTCTTC. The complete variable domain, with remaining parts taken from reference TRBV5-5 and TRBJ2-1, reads DAGVTQSPTHLIKTRGQQVTLRCSPISGHKSVSWYQQVLGQGPQFIFQYYEKEERGRGNFPDRFSARQFPNYSSELNVNALLLGDSALYLCASSRWEGHLGNEQFFGPGTRLTVL.

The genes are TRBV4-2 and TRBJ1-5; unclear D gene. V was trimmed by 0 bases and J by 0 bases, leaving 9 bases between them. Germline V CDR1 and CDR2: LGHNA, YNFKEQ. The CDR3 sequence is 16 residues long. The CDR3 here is CASSQEEHYSNQPQHF. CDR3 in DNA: TGTGCCAGCAGCCAAGAGGAACACTATAGCAATCAGCCCCAGCATTTT.

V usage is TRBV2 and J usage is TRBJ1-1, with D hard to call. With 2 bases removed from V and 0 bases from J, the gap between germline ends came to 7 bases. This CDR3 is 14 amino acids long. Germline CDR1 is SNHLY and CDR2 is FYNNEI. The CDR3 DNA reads TGTGCCAGCAGTGAAAGGGTGTTGAACACTGAAGCTTTCTTT. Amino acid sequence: CASSERVLNTEAFF.

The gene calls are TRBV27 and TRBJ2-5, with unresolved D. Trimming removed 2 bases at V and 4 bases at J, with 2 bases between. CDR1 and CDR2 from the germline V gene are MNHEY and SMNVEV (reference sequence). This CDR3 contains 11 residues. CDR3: CASSLGETQYF. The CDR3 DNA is TGTGCCAGCAGTTTAGGAGAGACCCAGTACTTC.

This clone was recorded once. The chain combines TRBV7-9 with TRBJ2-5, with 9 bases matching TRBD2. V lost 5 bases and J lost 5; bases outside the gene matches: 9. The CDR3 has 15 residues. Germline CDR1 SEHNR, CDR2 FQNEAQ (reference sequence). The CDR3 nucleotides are TGTGCCAGCAGCCGCGTCGGTAGCGGGAGTGAGACCCAGTACTTC. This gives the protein CASSRVGSGSETQYF.

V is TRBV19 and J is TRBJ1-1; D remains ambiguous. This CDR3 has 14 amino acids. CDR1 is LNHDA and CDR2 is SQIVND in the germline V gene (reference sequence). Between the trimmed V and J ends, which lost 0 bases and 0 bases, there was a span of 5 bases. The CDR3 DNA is TGTGCCAGTAGTATAGAAGATTTGAACACTGAAGCTTTCTTT. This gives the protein CASSIEDLNTEAFF.

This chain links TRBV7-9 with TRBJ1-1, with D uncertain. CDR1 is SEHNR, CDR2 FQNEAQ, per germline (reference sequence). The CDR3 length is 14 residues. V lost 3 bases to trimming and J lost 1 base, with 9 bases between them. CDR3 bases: TGTGCCAGCAGCTTCAAACAGAAGAACACTGAAGCTTTCTTT. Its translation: CASSFKQKNTEAFF.

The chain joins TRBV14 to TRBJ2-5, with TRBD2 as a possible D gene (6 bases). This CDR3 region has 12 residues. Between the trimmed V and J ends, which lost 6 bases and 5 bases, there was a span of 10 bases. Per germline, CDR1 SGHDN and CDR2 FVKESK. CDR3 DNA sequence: TGTGCCAGCAGTCGACTAGGGGAGACCCAGTACTTC. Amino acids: CASSRLGETQYF. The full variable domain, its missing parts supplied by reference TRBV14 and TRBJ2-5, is EAGVTQFPSHSVIEKGQTVTLRCDPISGHDNLYWYRRVMGKEIKFLLHFVKESKQDESGMPNNRFLAERTGGTYSTLKVQPAELEDSGVYFCASSRLGETQYFGPGTRLLVL.

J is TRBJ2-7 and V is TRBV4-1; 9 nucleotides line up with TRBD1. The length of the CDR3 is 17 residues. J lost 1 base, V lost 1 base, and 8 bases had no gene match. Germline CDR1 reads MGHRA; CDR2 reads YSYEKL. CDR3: CASSQGGGQGGSYEQYF. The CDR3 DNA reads TGCGCCAGCAGCCAAGGAGGGGGACAGGGTGGGTCCTACGAGCAGTACTTC.

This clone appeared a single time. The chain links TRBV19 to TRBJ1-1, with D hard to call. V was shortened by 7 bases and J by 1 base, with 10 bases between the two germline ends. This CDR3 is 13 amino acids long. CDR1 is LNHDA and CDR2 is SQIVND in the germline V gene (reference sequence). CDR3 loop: CASKKLGNTEAFF. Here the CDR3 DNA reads TGTGCCAGTAAAAAGTTGGGGAACACTGAAGCTTTCTTT. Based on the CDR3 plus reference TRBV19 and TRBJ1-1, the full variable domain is DGGITQSPKYLFRKEGQNVTLSCEQNLNHDAMYWYRQDPGQGLRLIYYSQIVNDFQKGDIAEGYSVSREKKESFPLTVTSAQKNPTAFYLCASKKLGNTEAFFGQGTRLTVV.

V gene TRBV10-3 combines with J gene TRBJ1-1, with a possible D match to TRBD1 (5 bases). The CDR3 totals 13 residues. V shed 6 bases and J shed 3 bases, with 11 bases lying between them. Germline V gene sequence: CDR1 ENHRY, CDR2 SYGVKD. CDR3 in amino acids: CAIRGDGYTEAFF. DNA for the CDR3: TGTGCCATCAGGGGGGACGGGTACACTGAAGCTTTCTTT.

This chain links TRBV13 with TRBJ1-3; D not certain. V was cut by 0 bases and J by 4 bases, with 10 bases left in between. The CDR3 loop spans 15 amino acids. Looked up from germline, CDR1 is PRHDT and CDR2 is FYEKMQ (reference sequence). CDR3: CASSLGLDSGNTIYF. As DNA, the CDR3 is TGTGCCAGCAGCTTAGGCCTGGATTCGGGAAACACCATATATTTT.

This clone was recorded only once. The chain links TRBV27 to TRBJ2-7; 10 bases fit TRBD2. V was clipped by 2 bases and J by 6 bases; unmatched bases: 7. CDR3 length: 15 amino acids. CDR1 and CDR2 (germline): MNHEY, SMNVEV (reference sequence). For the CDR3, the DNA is TGTGCCAGCAGTTTAGTAGCTAGCGGGAGTGTCGAGCAGTACTTC. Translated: CASSLVASGSVEQYF.

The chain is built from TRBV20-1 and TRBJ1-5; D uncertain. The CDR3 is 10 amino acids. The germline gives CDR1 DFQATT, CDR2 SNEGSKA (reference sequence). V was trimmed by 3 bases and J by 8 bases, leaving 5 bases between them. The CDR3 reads CSASGEPQHF. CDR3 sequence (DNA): TGCAGTGCTAGTGGTGAGCCCCAGCATTTT.

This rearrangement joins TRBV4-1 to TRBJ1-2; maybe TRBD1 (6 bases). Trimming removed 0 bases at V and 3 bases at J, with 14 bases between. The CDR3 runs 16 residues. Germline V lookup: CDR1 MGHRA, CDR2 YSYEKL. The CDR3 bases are TGCGCCAGCAGCCAAGATCCGGACAGCGGATACTATGGCTACACCTTC. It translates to CASSQDPDSGYYGYTF.